The following is a T cell receptor (beta chain) sequence with its context. The antigen is not known. TCRdb's table, derived via immunoSEQ multiplex PCR, lists solely in-frame clones and lacks some. The sample has 160,000 or so clones, around 90% seen once. The data originate from a study of T cell responses to AZD1222 COVID-19 vaccine. General observations from the study: Females made up more of the donors, who were largely white British, and clonal diversity may have come out too low. Baseline seropositivity characterized only 5 or 6 AZD1222 recipients.

V was pared by 4 bases and J by 5 bases, with 9 bases between. The CDR3 sequence is 12 residues long. CDR1 is LNHDA and CDR2 is SQIVND in the germline V gene (reference sequence). The source of this sequence is an adult in good health. Sequencing was performed on peripheral blood, taken on day 0 of AZD1222 vaccination. This rearrangement joins TRBV19 to TRBJ2-7; the D is unclear. CDR3 nucleotides: TGTGCCAGTAGTACCACTCGGAACGAGCAGTACTTC. This codes for CASSTTRNEQYF.